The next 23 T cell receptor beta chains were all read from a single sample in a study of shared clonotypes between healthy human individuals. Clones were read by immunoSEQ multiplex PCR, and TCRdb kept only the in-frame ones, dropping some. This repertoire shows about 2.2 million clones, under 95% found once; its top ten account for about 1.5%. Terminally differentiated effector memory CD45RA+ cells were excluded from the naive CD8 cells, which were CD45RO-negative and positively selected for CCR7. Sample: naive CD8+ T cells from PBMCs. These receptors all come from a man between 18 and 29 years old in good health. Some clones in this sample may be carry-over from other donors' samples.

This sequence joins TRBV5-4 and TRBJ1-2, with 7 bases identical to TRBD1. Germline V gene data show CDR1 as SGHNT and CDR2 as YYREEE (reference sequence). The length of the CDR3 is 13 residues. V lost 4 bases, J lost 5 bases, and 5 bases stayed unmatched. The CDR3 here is CASSTDREYGYTF. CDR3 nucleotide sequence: TGTGCCAGCAGCACAGACAGGGAGTATGGCTACACCTTC.

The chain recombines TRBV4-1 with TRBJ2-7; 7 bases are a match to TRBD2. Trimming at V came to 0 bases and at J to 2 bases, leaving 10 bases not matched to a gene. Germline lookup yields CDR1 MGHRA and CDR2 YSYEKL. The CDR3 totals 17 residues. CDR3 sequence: CASSQDWMGGRAYEQYF. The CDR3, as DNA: TGCGCCAGCAGCCAAGATTGGATGGGGGGGAGGGCCTACGAGCAGTACTTC.

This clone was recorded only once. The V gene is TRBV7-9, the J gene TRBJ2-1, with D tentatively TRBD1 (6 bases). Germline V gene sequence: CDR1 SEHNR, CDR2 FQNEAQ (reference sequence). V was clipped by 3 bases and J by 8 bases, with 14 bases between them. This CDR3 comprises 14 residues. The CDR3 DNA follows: TGTGCCAGCAGCTTCCCACAGGGTTTCCATGAGCAGTTCTTC. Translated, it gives CASSFPQGFHEQFF.

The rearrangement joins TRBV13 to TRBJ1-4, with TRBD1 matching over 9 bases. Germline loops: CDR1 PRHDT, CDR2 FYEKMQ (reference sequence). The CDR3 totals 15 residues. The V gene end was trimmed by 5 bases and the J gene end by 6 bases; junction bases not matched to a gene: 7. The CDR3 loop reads CASSPDRGGDEKLFF. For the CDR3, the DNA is TGTGCCAGCAGCCCAGACAGGGGGGGAGATGAAAAACTGTTTTTT.

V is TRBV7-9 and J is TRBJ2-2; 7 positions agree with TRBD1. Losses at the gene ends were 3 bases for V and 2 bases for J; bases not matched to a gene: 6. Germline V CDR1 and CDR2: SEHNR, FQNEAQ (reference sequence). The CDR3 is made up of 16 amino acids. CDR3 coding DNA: TGTGCCAGCAGCTTCCTAGGGGGCCGAAACACCGGGGAGCTGTTTTTT. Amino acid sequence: CASSFLGGRNTGELFF.

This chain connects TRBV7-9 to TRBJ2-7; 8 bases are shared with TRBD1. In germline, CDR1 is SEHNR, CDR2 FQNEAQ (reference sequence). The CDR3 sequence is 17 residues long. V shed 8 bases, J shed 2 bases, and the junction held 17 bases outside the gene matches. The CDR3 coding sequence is TGTGCCAGCTGGGAGGACAGGGTTCACGGAAACGCCTACGAGCAGTACTTC. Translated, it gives CASWEDRVHGNAYEQYF. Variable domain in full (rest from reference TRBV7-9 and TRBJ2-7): DTGVSQNPRHKITKRGQNVTFRCDPISEHNRLYWYRQTLGQGPEFLTYFQNEAQLEKSRLLSDRFSAERPKGSFSTLEIQRTEQGDSAMYLCASWEDRVHGNAYEQYFGPGTRLTVT.

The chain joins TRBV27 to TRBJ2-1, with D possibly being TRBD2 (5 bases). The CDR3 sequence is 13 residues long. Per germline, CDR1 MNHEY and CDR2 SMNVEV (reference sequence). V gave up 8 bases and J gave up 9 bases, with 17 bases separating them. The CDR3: CASGSGRWREQFF. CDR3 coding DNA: TGTGCCAGCGGGAGCGGTAGGTGGCGTGAGCAGTTCTTC.

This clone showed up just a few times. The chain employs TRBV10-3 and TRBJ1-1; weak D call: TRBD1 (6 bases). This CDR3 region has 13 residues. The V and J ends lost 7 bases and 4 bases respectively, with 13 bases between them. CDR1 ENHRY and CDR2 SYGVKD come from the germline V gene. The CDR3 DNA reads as TGTGCCATCAAGGGACATGGAATCACTGAAGCTTTCTTT. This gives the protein CAIKGHGITEAFF.

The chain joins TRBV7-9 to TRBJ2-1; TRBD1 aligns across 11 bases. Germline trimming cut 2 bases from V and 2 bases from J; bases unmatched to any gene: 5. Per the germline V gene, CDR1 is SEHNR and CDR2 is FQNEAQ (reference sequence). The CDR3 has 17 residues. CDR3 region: CASSLLSGQGAYNEQFF. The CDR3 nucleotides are TGTGCCAGCAGCTTATTATCGGGACAGGGGGCCTACAATGAGCAGTTCTTC. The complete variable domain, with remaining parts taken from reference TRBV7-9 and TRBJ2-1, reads DTGVSQNPRHKITKRGQNVTFRCDPISEHNRLYWYRQTLGQGPEFLTYFQNEAQLEKSRLLSDRFSAERPKGSFSTLEIQRTEQGDSAMYLCASSLLSGQGAYNEQFFGPGTRLTVL.

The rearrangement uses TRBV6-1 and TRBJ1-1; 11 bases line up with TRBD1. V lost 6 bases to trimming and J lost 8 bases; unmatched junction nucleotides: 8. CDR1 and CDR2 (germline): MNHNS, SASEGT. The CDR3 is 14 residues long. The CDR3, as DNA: TGTGCCAGCAGAGGACAGGGGGCGATGTACGAAGCTTTCTTT. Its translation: CASRGQGAMYEAFF.

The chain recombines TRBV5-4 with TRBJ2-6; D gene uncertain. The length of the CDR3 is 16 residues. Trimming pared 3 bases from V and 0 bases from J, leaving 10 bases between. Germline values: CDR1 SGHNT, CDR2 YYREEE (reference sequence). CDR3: CASSSTISSGANVLTF. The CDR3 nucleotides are TGTGCCAGCAGCTCGACGATCTCCTCTGGGGCCAACGTCCTGACTTTC.

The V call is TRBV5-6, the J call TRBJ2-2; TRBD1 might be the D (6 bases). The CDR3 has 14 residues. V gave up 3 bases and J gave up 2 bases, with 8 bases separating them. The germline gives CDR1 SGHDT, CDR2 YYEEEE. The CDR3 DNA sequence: TGTGCCAGCAGCTGGACAGTAAACACCGGGGAGCTGTTTTTT. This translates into CASSWTVNTGELFF.

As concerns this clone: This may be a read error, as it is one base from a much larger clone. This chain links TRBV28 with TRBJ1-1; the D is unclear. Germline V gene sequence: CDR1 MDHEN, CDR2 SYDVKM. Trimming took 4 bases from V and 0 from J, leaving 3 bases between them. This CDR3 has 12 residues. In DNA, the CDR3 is TGTGCCAGCAGTTACGTGAACACTGAAGCTTTCTTT. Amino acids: CASSYVNTEAFF.

CDR3 sequence: CASSSTRDRRYQETQYF. Written as DNA, the CDR3 is TGTGCCAGCAGCTCCACTAGGGACCGGAGGTACCAAGAGACCCAGTACTTC. The rearrangement joins TRBV7-9 to TRBJ2-5, with D tentatively TRBD1 or TRBD2 (5 bases each). The V gene lost 4 bases and the J gene lost 0 bases, with 18 bases spanning the gap. The CDR3 runs to 17 residues. CDR1 is SEHNR and CDR2 is FQNEAQ in the germline V gene (reference sequence).

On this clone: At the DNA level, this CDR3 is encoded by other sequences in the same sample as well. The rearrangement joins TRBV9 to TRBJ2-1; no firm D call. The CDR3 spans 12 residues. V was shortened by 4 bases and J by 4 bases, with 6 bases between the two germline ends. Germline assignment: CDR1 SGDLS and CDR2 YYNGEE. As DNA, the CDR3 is TGTGCCAGCAGCCCCGGGTACAATGAGCAGTTCTTC. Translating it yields CASSPGYNEQFF.

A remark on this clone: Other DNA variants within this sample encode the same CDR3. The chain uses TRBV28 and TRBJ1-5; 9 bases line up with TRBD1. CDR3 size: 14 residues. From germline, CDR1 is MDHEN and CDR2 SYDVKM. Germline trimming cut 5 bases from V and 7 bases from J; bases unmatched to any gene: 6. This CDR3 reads CASSRGQGYQPQHF. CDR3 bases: TGTGCCAGCAGTCGCGGACAGGGGTACCAGCCCCAGCATTTT.

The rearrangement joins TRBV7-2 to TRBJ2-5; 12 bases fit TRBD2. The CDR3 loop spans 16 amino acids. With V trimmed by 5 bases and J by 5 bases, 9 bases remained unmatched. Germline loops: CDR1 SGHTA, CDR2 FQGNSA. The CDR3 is CASSSGTSGYGETQYF. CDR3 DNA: TGTGCCAGCAGCAGCGGGACTAGCGGGTACGGGGAGACCCAGTACTTC.

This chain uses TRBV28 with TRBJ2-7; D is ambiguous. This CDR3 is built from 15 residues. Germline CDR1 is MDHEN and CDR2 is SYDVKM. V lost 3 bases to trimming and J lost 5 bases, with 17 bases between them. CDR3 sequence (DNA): TGTGCCAGCAGTTTGTTTCAGGAAGGGATCCACGAGCAGTACTTC. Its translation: CASSLFQEGIHEQYF. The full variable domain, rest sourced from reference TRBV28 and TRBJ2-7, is DVKVTQSSRYLVKRTGEKVFLECVQDMDHENMFWYRQDPGLGLRLIYFSYDVKMKEKGDIPEGYSVSREKKERFSLILESASTNQTSMYLCASSLFQEGIHEQYFGPGTRLTVT.

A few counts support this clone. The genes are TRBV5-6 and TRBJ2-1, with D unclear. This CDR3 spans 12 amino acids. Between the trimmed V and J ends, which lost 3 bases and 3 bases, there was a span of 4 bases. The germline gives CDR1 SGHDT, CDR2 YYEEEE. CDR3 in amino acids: CASSWDYNEQFF. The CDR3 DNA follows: TGTGCCAGCAGCTGGGACTACAATGAGCAGTTCTTC.

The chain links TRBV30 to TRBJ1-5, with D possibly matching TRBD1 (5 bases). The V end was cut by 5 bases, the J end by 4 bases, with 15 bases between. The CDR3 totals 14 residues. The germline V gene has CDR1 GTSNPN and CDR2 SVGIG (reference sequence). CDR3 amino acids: CAWARGRINQPQHF. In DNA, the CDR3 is TGTGCCTGGGCTCGGGGACGGATAAATCAGCCCCAGCATTTT.

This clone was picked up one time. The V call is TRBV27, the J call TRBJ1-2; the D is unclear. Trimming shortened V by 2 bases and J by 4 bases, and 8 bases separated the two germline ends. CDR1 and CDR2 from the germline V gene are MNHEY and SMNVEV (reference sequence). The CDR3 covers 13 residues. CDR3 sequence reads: CASSLRMGYGYTF. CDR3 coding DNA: TGTGCCAGCAGTTTACGAATGGGCTATGGCTACACCTTC.

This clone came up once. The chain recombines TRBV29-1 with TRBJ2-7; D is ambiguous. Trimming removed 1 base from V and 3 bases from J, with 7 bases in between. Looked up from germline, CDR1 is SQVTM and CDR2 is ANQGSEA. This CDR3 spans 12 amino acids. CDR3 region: CSVEGFRYEQYF. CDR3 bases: TGCAGCGTTGAAGGTTTCCGCTACGAGCAGTACTTC.

This chain's CDR3 is CASSRWTGNTGELFF. The CDR3 region has the DNA TGTGCCAGCAGCCGGTGGACAGGGAACACCGGGGAGCTGTTTTTT. This chain links TRBV4-2 with TRBJ2-2; 7 bases are a match to TRBD1. Germline trimming cut 4 bases from V and 1 base from J; bases unmatched to any gene: 3. From germline, CDR1 is LGHNA and CDR2 YNFKEQ. The CDR3 contains 15 residues.